This T cell receptor beta chain was documented in a study of cytomegalovirus exposure and HLA in healthy donors (dated by TCRdb to about 2017). As for the study more broadly: An earlier analysis of under 600 of the donors reported 250 to 300 Gb of sequence data and some 120 million unique TCR beta sequences from 190 million or so T cells. The study profiled the T cell repertoires of hundreds of subjects by immunosequencing and related them to cytomegalovirus serostatus. The number of typed donors differed by locus: roughly 629-630 for A, B, C, DRB1 and DQB1; some 540 for DQA1; 606 for DPA1; and about 450 for DPB1. Alongside the repertoire data, information on donor age, sex, ethnicity and CMV serostatus was compiled. Because of strong linkage in the cohort, 4 to 6 DR-DQ haplotypes were treated as single units for association and clustering. To decide whether each TCR beta V gene segment behaved as functional or pseudogenic, an earlier analysis of some 600 of the donors relied on high-throughput TCR beta sequencing. The study aimed to test whether signatures of past pathogen exposure could be identified by cataloging public T cell receptors. Across some 400 genotyped donors of the cohort, an average of roughly 250,000 unique TCR beta nucleotide sequences per donor were sequenced, and around 20% of those sequences were non-productive. An early release covering 500 to 750 HLA-typed donors comprised about 300 gigabases of sequencing data and some 79 million unique TCR sequences. Both class I and class II loci were covered by HLA typing, at four-digit resolution. The genetic ancestry cluster associated with self-reported Caucasian donors included roughly four fifths of the approximately 410 genotyped donors. Every repertoire in the discovery cohort had been generated on one and the same sequencing platform. A later genetic analysis took genome-wide SNP genotypes for about 55% of the 666 donors and used that subset as a discovery cohort. The study combined high-throughput TCR immunosequencing, statistical association of individual TCRs with disease status, and machine learning to predict cytomegalovirus infection status. In the later analysis, no new phenotypic data were used to find candidate immune exposures; instead, reliance was placed on TCR beta sequences and their occurrence across donors. Along with the roughly 670-subject first cohort, a separate validation cohort of around 120 different subjects was used. To study patterns of TCR occurrence, a later analysis re-analyzed previously published TCR beta repertoires from 666 donors and added high-resolution HLA genotyping. Study-wide findings and limitations: A total of around 150 TCR beta chains were listed by the study as associated with cytomegalovirus. In vitro tests confirmed that a few of the cytomegalovirus-associated TCR beta chains recognize cytomegalovirus antigens. Some 16 rarely observed V segments, including chromosome 9 orphons, were excluded from the earlier analysis of several hundred of the donors because counts were too low. A later analysis found that most CMV-associated TCR beta chains appeared HLA-restricted, with HLA associations seemingly driven largely by CMV exposure. A further reported finding was that TCR beta sequences accurately predicted the HLA-A and HLA-B alleles for most subjects in the first cohort. Several of the top co-occurrence clusters appeared to be linked to parvovirus B19, influenza, CMV and Epstein-Barr virus, according to a later analysis. A group of highly shared sequence variants was considered likely to be a technical artifact of the sequencing pipeline. A later genetic analysis associated a missense DCLRE1C variant with V-gene and J-gene trimming of TCR beta chains, and an independent cohort replicated the association. Immune exposure information for the cohort was limited to CMV serostatus. Specific HLA alleles were associated with over 15,000 TCR beta sequences at a false discovery rate of 0.05 in a later analysis. The presence/absence analyses assumed that sequencing depth was roughly uniform across donors, and that assumption may not be true. Because HLA typing was unavailable for some donors at each locus, only the typed subset was used in association tests. In a later analysis, HLA-associated TCR beta chains showed more clonal expansion and lower generation probabilities than non-associated chains that were equally common. Strong co-occurrence of HLA alleles, especially DR and DQ, made assigning TCR associations to individual alleles difficult. In a later analysis, TCR association rates were found to vary across HLA loci, with the most associated TCRs seen for DRB1 alleles and the fewest for HLA-C alleles. Most TCR sequences were observed very rarely across donors, whereas some public TCRs were present in many individuals. In this cohort, only TCR beta chains were sequenced, and detectable features were limited by the absence of alpha or paired-chain data. Compared with the roughly 670-donor mean, donors in an Asian-associated ancestry cluster had fewer N-insertions in productive TCRs, according to a later genetic analysis. The classifier was reported to diagnose cytomegalovirus status with high specificity and sensitivity in both the original cohort and the validation cohort. The authors suggested that the approach could potentially be generalized to other disease states and immunological phenotypes. In an earlier analysis of about 600 of the donors, most TCR beta V segments appeared in productive rearrangements about 87% or about 30% of the time, broadly matching IMGT annotations. Linkage disequilibrium might explain the correlated functional status among segregating V segments, but an unknown experimental factor could not be excluded.

The receptor library was made with the immunoSEQ multiplex PCR assay. The multiplex PCR relied on a mix of 60 forward primers for TCR Vbeta segments and 13 reverse primers for TCR Jbeta segments. The CDR3 region of rearranged TCR beta genes was amplified from genomic DNA by a multiplex PCR assay. The amplified TCR beta libraries were sequenced on the Illumina HiSeq System as 87-base-pair reads. Turning to the authors' computational methods: Across the 500 to 850 repertoires, a later analysis counted some 80 million unique TCR beta chains, 9.5 million to 13 million of which were shared by at least two donors. To remove PCR and sequencing errors, raw reads were error-corrected and collapsed into unique sequences using a nearest-neighbor algorithm that merged closely related sequences. CDR3 sequences were aligned to IMGT reference sequences to assign V, D and J gene segments. Each retained sequence needed at least a six-nucleotide match to both a V gene segment and a J gene segment. Rearrangements were called productive when the CDR3 lacked stop codons and stayed in frame with V and J; all others were non-productive. Following IMGT convention, CDR3 was defined as the stretch from the second conserved V-encoded cysteine up to the conserved J-encoded phenylalanine. Sequences without an unambiguous match to a single V gene segment were excluded from the earlier analysis of almost 600 of the donors. In an earlier analysis of approximately 590 of the donors, a V segment was called functional when productive rearrangements were above 56.7%, and segregating when the standard deviation between donors exceeded 5%. A statistical classification framework was built to diagnose cytomegalovirus status from the catalog of TCR beta chain sequences. A later analysis assigned V and J genes by comparing TCR nucleotide sequences with IMGT/GENE-DB human TR gene sequences. A later analysis assigned CDR3 sequences and most-parsimonious VDJ recombination scenarios with the TCRdist pipeline. In a later analysis, each TCR beta chain was defined by its CDR3 amino acid sequence together with its V-gene family, and reads lacking a unique V-gene family were excluded. To address suspected cross-contamination and a sequencing artifact, a later analysis removed over 500 highly shared, low-generation-probability nucleotide sequences. In a later analysis, a clonal expansion index for each public chain was calculated from normalized within-repertoire ranks of inferred template counts. Generation probabilities in a later analysis came from a VDJ recombination model fitted to out-of-frame rearrangements, and those results were checked against IGoR. A later analysis scored TCR-TCR, TCR-HLA and TCR-CMV co-occurrence with hypergeometric tests, applying a repertoire-size bias correction to TCR pairs. To estimate false discovery rates, a later analysis permuted the HLA or CMV assignments 20 times. A later analysis grouped co-occurring TCRs with DBSCAN, adding TCRdist sequence similarity when clustering within HLA-allele-positive subsets. Repertoires with fewer than 30,000 or more than 120,000 public chains were left out of co-occurrence clustering, as were roughly five repertoires with anomalous nucleotide sharing. The clones in this table, taken by TCRdb from immuneACCESS, are in-frame only. Not every clone is retained; where verified, under half of the shortfall comes from an unresolved V gene, and the cause of the rest is unknown. V and J calls plus clone size are reproduced from that table; the DNA served to infer D and trimming. The sample has 60,000 to 95,000 clones on record, 78% of them singletons. Jointly, the top ten make up less than 9.5% of the sample.

The cohort consisted of more than 650 healthy bone marrow donors. At the time of sampling, every cohort member was nominally healthy, though immune exposures that went unrecorded were likely present. The donor tested CMV seropositive and was one of the 289 seropositive cohort members. A peripheral blood sample was collected from each donor, and TCR beta sequencing was performed on peripheral blood mononuclear cells. Genomic DNA was extracted from the blood cell samples with the Qiagen DNeasy Blood Extraction Kit. With respect to this clone: Its antigen specificity is not known. The input lacks base qualities; no much larger clone sits a single base away.

This clonotype was obtained from a woman aged 40 to 50 in good health and CMV-seropositive. Sequenced material: PBMCs.

The sequenced DNA is TGTGCCAGCAGTCCGGGGGGACCCCTCCACTTT. This codes for CASSPGGPLHF. Here the chain combines TRBV9 and TRBJ1-6; 5 matching bases give a weak D call of TRBD1. The V and J ends are trimmed by 5 bases and 12 bases, leaving 9 bases between them. Measured from the cysteine to the phenylalanine, the CDR3 is 11 residues long. The retained sequence is limited to the CDR3, 33 bases, with the frame set at the first base. Reading the germline V gene gives CDR1 SGDLS and CDR2 YYNGEE. With the portions outside the CDR3 filled from the reference TRBV9 and TRBJ1-6 genes, the complete variable region becomes DSGVTQTPKHLITATGQRVTLRCSPRSGDLSVYWYQQSLDQGLQFLIQYYNGEERAKGNILERFSAQQFPDLHSELNLSSLELGDSALYFCASSPGGPLHFGNGTRLTVT.